This TCR beta chain is from a study of blood T cell repertoires in COVID-19. Study-wide background: Whether acute or convalescent, the COVID-19 samples came from the United States, Italy and Spain. T cells, B-cell-depleted T cells, or PBMCs provided the cDNA or gDNA that served as material.

There are 15 residues in the CDR3. Looked up from germline, CDR1 is LNHDA and CDR2 is SQIVND (reference sequence). V was pared by 4 bases and J by 0 bases, with 9 bases between. Study processing details: Estimation of nucleated cell counts was performed using reference gene primer amplification. Clones were read by immunoSEQ multiplex PCR, and TCRdb kept only the in-frame ones, dropping some. V, J and clone size are taken as reported in that table, and D and trimming were inferred from the DNA itself. The profile covers just over 70,000 clones, with 80% appearing a single time and 15% to 20% taken by the ten largest.

The receptor was derived from a man aged 70-80 years who had recovered from COVID-19. The chain employs TRBV19 and TRBJ2-2; D remains ambiguous. The sequenced sample was peripheral blood. The CDR3 nucleotides read TGTGCCAGTAGTAGGAGCCCTGCGAACACCGGGGAGCTGTTTTTT. Its protein product is CASSRSPANTGELFF.